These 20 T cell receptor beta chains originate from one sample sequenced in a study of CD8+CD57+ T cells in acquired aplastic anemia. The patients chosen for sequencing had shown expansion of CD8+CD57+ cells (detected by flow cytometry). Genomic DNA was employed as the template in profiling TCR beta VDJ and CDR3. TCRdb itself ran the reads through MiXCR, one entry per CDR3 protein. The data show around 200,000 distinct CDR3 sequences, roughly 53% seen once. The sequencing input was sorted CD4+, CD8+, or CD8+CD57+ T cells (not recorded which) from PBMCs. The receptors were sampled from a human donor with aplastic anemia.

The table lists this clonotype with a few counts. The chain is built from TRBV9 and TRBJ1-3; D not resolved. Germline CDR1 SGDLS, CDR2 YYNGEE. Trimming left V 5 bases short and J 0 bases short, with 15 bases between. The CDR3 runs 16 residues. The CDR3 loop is CASSEWYSYSGNTIYF. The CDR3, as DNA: TGTGCCAGCAGTGAATGGTACAGCTACTCTGGAAACACCATATATTTT.

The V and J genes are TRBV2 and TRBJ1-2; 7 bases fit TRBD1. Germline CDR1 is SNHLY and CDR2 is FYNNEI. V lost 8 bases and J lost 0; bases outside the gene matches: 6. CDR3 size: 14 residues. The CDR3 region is CASGGQVTNYGYTF. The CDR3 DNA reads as TGTGCCAGCGGCGGACAGGTGACTAACTATGGCTACACCTTC.

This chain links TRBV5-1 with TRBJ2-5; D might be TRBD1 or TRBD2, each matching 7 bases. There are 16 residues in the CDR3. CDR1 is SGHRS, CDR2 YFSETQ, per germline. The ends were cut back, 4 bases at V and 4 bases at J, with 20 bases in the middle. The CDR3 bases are TGCGCCAGCAGCAAGAGGGGGGGACAGTCCGGAGAGACCCAGTACTTC. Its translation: CASSKRGGQSGETQYF. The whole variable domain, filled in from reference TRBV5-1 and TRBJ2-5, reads KAGVTQTPRYLIKTRGQQVTLSCSPISGHRSVSWYQQTPGQGLQFLFEYFSETQRNKGNFPGRFSGRQFSNSRSEMNVSTLELGDSALYLCASSKRGGQSGETQYFGPGTRLLVL.

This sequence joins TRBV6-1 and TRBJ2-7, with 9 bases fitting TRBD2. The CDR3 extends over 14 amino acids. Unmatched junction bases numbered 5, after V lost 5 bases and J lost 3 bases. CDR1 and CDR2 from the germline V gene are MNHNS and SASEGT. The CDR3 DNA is TGTGCCAGCAGTAGTACTAGCGGGTTCTACGAGCAGTACTTC. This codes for CASSSTSGFYEQYF.

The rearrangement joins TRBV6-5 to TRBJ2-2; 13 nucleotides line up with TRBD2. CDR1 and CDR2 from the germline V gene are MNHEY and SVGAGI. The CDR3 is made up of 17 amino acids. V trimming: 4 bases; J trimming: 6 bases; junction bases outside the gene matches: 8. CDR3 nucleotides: TGTGCCAGCAGTTTCCTACTAGCGGGGGGGCGGTCCGGGGAGCTGTTTTTT. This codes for CASSFLLAGGRSGELFF.

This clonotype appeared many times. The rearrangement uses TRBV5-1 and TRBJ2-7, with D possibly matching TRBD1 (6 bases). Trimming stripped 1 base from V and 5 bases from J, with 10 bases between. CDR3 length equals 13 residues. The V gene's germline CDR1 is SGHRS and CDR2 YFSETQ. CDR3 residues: CASSLRTEHEQYF. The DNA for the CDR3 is TGCGCCAGCAGCTTGCGGACAGAACACGAGCAGTACTTC.

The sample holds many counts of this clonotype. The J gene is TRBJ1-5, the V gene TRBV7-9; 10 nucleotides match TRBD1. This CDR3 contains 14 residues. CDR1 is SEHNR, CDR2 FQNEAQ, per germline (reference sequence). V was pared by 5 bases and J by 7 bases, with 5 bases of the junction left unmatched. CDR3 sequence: CASSPGQGFQPQHF. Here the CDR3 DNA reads TGTGCCAGCAGCCCGGGACAGGGGTTCCAGCCCCAGCATTTT.

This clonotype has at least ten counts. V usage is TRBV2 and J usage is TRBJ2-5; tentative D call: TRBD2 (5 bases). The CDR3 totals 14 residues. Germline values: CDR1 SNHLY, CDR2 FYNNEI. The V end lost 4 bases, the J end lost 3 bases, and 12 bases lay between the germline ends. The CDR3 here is CASSGGIIEETQYF. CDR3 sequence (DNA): TGTGCCAGCAGTGGAGGGATAATCGAAGAGACCCAGTACTTC. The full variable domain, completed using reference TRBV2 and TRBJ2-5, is EPEVTQTPSHQVTQMGQEVILRCVPISNHLYFYWYRQILGQKVEFLVSFYNNEISEKSEIFDDQFSVERPDGSNFTLKIRSTKLEDSAMYFCASSGGIIEETQYFGPGTRLLVL.

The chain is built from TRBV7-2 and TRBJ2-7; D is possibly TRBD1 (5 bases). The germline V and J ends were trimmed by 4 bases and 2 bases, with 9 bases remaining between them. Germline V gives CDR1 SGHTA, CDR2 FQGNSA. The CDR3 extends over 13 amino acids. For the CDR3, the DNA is TGTGCCAGCAGCTCGACAGTCACCTACGAGCAGTACTTC. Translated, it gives CASSSTVTYEQYF.

DNA of the CDR3: TGTGCCAGCAGCCCCCGGACGGAGGCAAGTTCACCCCTCCACTTT. It codes for CASSPRTEASSPLHF. The gene calls are TRBV7-9 and TRBJ1-6; D gene ambiguous. CDR1 is SEHNR and CDR2 is FQNEAQ in the germline V gene (reference sequence). V was trimmed by 5 bases and J by 9 bases, leaving 17 bases between them. This CDR3 contains 15 residues.

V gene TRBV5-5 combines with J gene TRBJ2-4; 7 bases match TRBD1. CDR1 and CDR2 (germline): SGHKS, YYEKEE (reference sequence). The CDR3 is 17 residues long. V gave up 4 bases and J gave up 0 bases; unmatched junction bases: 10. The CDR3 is CASSPTGTVEAKNIQYF. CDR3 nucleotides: TGTGCCAGCAGCCCGACTGGGACAGTTGAAGCCAAAAACATTCAGTACTTC.

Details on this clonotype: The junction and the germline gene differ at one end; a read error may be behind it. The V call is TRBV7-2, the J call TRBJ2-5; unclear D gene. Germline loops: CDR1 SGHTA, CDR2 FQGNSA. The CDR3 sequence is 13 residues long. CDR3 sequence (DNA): TGTGCCGGCAGCTTGGCAGGCCAAGAGACCCAGTACTTC. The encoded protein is CAGSLAGQETQYF.

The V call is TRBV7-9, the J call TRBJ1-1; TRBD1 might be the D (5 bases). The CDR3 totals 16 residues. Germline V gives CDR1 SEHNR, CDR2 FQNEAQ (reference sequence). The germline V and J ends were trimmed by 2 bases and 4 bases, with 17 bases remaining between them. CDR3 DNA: TGTGCCAGCAGCTTAATTCCGGGTGGGGGAACCACTGAAGCTTTCTTT. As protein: CASSLIPGGGTTEAFF.

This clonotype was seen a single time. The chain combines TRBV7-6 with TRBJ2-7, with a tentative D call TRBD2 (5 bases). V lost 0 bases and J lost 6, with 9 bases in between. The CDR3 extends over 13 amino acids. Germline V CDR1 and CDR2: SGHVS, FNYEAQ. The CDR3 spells CASSLAGEREQYF. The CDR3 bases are TGTGCCAGCAGCTTAGCGGGAGAGCGCGAGCAGTACTTC.

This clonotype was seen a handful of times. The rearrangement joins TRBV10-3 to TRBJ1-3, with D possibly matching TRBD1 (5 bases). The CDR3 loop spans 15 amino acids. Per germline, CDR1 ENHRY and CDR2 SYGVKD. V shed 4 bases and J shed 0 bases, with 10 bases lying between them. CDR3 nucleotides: TGTGCCATCAGTGTCGGGGCCGGCTCTGGAAACACCATATATTTT. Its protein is CAISVGAGSGNTIYF.

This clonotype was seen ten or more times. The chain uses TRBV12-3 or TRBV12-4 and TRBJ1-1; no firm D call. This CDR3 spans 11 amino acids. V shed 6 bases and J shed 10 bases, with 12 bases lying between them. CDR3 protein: CASRSEGGAFF. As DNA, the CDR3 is TGTGCCAGCAGGAGTGAAGGAGGAGCTTTCTTT.

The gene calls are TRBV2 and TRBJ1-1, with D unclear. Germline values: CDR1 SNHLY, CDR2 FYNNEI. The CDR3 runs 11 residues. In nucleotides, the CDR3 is TGTGCTTTAATAGCCAACACTGAAGCTTTCTTT. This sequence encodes CALIANTEAFF.

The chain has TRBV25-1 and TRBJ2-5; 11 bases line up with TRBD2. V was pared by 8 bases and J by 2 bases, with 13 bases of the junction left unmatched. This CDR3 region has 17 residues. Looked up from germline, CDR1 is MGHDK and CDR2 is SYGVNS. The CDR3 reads CASSRFSGGAGQETQYF. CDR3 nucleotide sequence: TGTGCCAGCTCCCGTTTTAGCGGGGGGGCAGGGCAAGAGACCCAGTACTTC.

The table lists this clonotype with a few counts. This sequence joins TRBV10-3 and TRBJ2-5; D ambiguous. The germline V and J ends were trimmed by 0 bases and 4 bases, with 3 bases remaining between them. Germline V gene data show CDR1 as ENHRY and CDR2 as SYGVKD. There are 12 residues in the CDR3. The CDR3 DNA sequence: TGTGCCATCAGTGAGTCGAGAGAGACCCAGTACTTC. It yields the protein CAISESRETQYF.

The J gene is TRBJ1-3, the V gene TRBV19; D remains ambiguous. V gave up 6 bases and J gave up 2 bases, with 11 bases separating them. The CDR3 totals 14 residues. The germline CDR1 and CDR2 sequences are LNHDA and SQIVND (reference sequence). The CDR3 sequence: CASSPVGAGNTIYF. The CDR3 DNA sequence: TGTGCCAGTAGCCCCGTCGGCGCTGGAAACACCATATATTTT.